The sequence of this TCR beta chain was determined in a study of cytomegalovirus exposure and HLA in healthy donors. At the level of the study: HLA-typed donors were the source of approximately 88 million unique TCRs, which an early data release held.

This clone was seen a handful of times. As yet, its antigen is unknown. Study results and limitations: There were several of the most significant clusters that appeared linked to common viral pathogens in a later analysis. Later analysis demonstrated an association between a missense DCLRE1C variant and TCR beta V- and J-gene trimming.

PCR primers comprised 60 Vbeta and 13 Jbeta primers. Only in-frame clones appear in the TCRdb table, and some are missing; sequencing was by immunoSEQ multiplex PCR. The table lists roughly 190,000 clones, roughly 68% of them singletons. With V trimmed by 2 bases and J by 4 bases, 8 bases remained unmatched. This CDR3 contains 17 residues. Looked up from germline, CDR1 is LNHDA and CDR2 is SQIVND (reference sequence). The chain recombines TRBV19 with TRBJ1-4; 9 positions match TRBD1. Specimen: PBMCs. The clonotype originates from a woman in her twenties or thirties in good health and CMV-seronegative. CDR3 sequence: CASSISGGTGRNEKLFF. In nucleotides, the CDR3 is TGTGCCAGTAGTATATCCGGCGGGACAGGGCGTAATGAAAAACTGTTTTTT.